Each of the 10 T cell receptor beta chains below was sequenced from the same sample in a study of cytomegalovirus exposure and HLA in healthy donors. The PCR ran on 60 Vbeta and 13 Jbeta primers. The repertoire was sequenced with immunoSEQ multiplex PCR; TCRdb's copy has only in-frame clones and lacks some. The sample records about 160,000 clones, 60% to 85% being singletons. Sequences were obtained from PBMCs. Source of these receptors: a woman in her 50s in good health and CMV-seropositive.

The chain combines TRBV5-1 with TRBJ2-5, with 9 positions matching TRBD1. The germline V gene has CDR1 SGHRS and CDR2 YFSETQ. Trimming removed 5 bases from V and 4 bases from J; junction bases left unmatched: 6. The CDR3 contains 14 residues. CDR3 region: CASSEGTGTETQYF. The CDR3, as DNA: TGCGCCAGCAGTGAAGGGACAGGGACAGAGACCCAGTACTTC.

The rearrangement uses TRBV6-5 and TRBJ1-2; D is unresolved. Germline assignment: CDR1 MNHEY and CDR2 SVGAGI. V lost 2 bases and J lost 8, with 12 bases in between. CDR3 size: 13 residues. CDR3 protein: CASSYGSIGGYTF. CDR3 sequence (DNA): TGTGCCAGCAGTTACGGGTCGATCGGGGGCTACACCTTC.

The J gene is TRBJ2-1, the V gene TRBV9; TRBD2 matches at 11 bases. The CDR3 is 15 residues long. V was pared by 0 bases and J by 10 bases, with 6 bases of the junction left unmatched. Germline CDR1 SGDLS, CDR2 YYNGEE. Here the CDR3 reads CASSVVSGGAGEQFF. DNA of the CDR3: TGTGCCAGCAGCGTAGTTAGCGGGGGGGCCGGGGAGCAGTTCTTC.

This chain uses TRBV4-1 with TRBJ1-2, with D possibly matching TRBD1 (5 bases). V shed 1 base and J shed 0 bases, with 12 bases lying between them. CDR1 and CDR2 from the germline V gene are MGHRA and YSYEKL. The CDR3 is 16 amino acids. This CDR3 reads CASSQVGQTANYGYTF. CDR3 nucleotide sequence: TGCGCCAGCAGCCAAGTTGGGCAGACAGCTAACTATGGCTACACCTTC.

V is TRBV5-1 and J is TRBJ1-2; 7 positions agree with TRBD1. Germline values: CDR1 SGHRS, CDR2 YFSETQ. This CDR3 is built from 13 residues. J lost 4 bases, V lost 4 bases, and 4 bases had no gene match. CDR3 sequence: CASSGTASYGYTF. The CDR3 DNA is TGCGCCAGCAGCGGGACAGCAAGCTATGGCTACACCTTC. Looking up the rest from reference TRBV5-1 and TRBJ1-2 gives the full variable domain: KAGVTQTPRYLIKTRGQQVTLSCSPISGHRSVSWYQQTPGQGLQFLFEYFSETQRNKGNFPGRFSGRQFSNSRSEMNVSTLELGDSALYLCASSGTASYGYTFGSGTRLTVV.

J is TRBJ1-2 and V is TRBV5-5; possibly TRBD1 for D (6 bases). Trimming took 4 bases from V and 0 from J, leaving 13 bases between them. The CDR3 is made up of 15 amino acids. Germline values: CDR1 SGHKS, CDR2 YYEKEE (reference sequence). The CDR3 region has the DNA TGTGCCAGCAGCCAAGGACAGCAAACTAACTATGGCTACACCTTC. Residues: CASSQGQQTNYGYTF. The variable domain in full, completed from reference TRBV5-5 and TRBJ1-2, reads DAGVTQSPTHLIKTRGQQVTLRCSPISGHKSVSWYQQVLGQGPQFIFQYYEKEERGRGNFPDRFSARQFPNYSSELNVNALLLGDSALYLCASSQGQQTNYGYTFGSGTRLTVV.

J is TRBJ1-1 and V is TRBV19, with 7 positions matching TRBD1. The CDR3 extends over 14 amino acids. Germline V gene data show CDR1 as LNHDA and CDR2 as SQIVND (reference sequence). Unmatched junction bases numbered 9, after V lost 6 bases and J lost 5 bases. DNA for the CDR3: TGTGCCAGTAGCTCGGGACAGTCCCGAACTGAAGCTTTCTTT. This sequence encodes CASSSGQSRTEAFF.

The chain employs TRBV19 and TRBJ2-3; the D gene is possibly TRBD1 (5 bases). This CDR3 contains 15 residues. Deletions cut 3 bases from V and 7 bases from J, with 17 bases between. CDR1 LNHDA and CDR2 SQIVND come from the germline V gene (reference sequence). DNA for the CDR3: TGTGCCAGTAGTATGGGGCAGACAGCACAAAATACGCAGTATTTT. This sequence encodes CASSMGQTAQNTQYF.

The chain uses TRBV5-1 and TRBJ2-2; TRBD1 agrees at 12 bases. The junction had 5 bases not matched to a gene; V was cut back by 4 bases and J by 4 bases. Germline V lookup: CDR1 SGHRS, CDR2 YFSETQ. CDR3 length: 16 amino acids. CDR3 region: CASSPGQGASTGELFF. The CDR3 nucleotides are TGCGCCAGCAGCCCGGGACAGGGGGCGAGCACCGGGGAGCTGTTTTTT.

V gene TRBV29-1 combines with J gene TRBJ1-2; TRBD1 agrees at 9 bases. The V gene end was trimmed by 5 bases and the J gene end by 5 bases; junction bases not matched to a gene: 9. Looked up from germline, CDR1 is SQVTM and CDR2 is ANQGSEA. The CDR3 extends over 14 amino acids. CDR3 DNA: TGCAGCGTTTTGGACAGGGGCGAATATTATGGCTACACCTTC. Translating gives CSVLDRGEYYGYTF. The whole variable domain, filled in from reference TRBV29-1 and TRBJ1-2, reads SAVISQKPSRDICQRGTSLTIQCQVDSQVTMMFWYRQQPGQSLTLIATANQGSEATYESGFVIDKFPISRPNLTFSTLTVSNMSPEDSSIYLCSVLDRGEYYGYTFGSGTRLTVV.